This entry features one TCR beta chain sequence. Its cognate antigen is unknown. The data stem from a study of CD8+CD57+ T cells in acquired aplastic anemia. Study-wide background: Roughly 3.2 ug was the average amount of DNA from sorted CD4+ and CD8+ cells. General study findings and limits: Over 25 CD8+ CDR3 sequences occurred in both the patients and the controls.

For CDR3 and TCR beta VDJ profiling, genomic DNA was the template used. TCRdb re-called the reads through MiXCR, storing one row per CDR3 protein. This sample carries 300,000 or so distinct CDR3 sequences, roughly 59% of them seen once, and the ten largest clones take 1% to 1.5%. Patients included in sequencing had previously demonstrated CD8+CD57+ cell expansion by flow cytometry. Among the patients, none had received any therapy at the time of blood sampling. The CDR3 runs 14 residues. The germline gives CDR1 KGHDR, CDR2 SFDVKD. The V and J ends lost 5 bases and 3 bases, in that order; junction bases with no gene match: 4.

The chain uses TRBV24-1 and TRBJ2-3; the match to TRBD2 covers 7 bases. The clonotype comes from a human donor with aplastic anemia. The sequenced sample was sorted CD4+, CD8+, or CD8+CD57+ T cells (not recorded which) from PBMCs. The chain's CDR3 is CATSGRERTDTQYF. The CDR3 nucleotides are TGTGCCACCAGTGGGCGGGAGCGGACAGATACGCAGTATTTT.